Each of the 20 T cell receptor beta chains below was sequenced from the same sample in a study of blood T cells in healthy people across ages (dated by TCRdb to between 2014 and 2016). Libraries were built with 5' RACE. The sequencer was an Illumina HiSeq 2500. The second PCR ran for roughly 7 to 12 cycles and used a J-beta primer mix along with a sample-barcoded 5' primer. The public reads were reprocessed in TCRdb via fastp at Q25 and MiXCR, keeping in-frame beta chains. Rows merge per CDR3 protein into single entries with the most common DNA and genes. The sample contains approximately 850,000 distinct CDR3 sequences, about 42% of them found a single time. Around 21% of the sample comes from the top ten. The sample comprised blood. These receptor sequences come from a man in his sixties in good health.

CDR3 nucleotides: TGTGCCAGCAGCCTGGACAGGGGGCCGGGAAATGAGCAGTTCTTC. Amino acid sequence: CASSLDRGPGNEQFF. The chain joins TRBV6-1 to TRBJ2-1; 11 positions match TRBD1. J was trimmed by 7 bases and V by 6 bases; bases with no gene match: 8. From germline, CDR1 is MNHNS and CDR2 SASEGT. This CDR3 is 15 amino acids long.

V and J are TRBV20-1 and TRBJ2-1; 12 bases match TRBD2. Per the germline V gene, CDR1 is DFQATT and CDR2 is SNEGSKA (reference sequence). Trimming at V came to 5 bases and at J to 6 bases, leaving 8 bases not matched to a gene. The CDR3 totals 15 residues. This CDR3 is CSAETTSGGSNEQFF. DNA for the CDR3: TGCAGTGCTGAAACGACTAGCGGGGGATCCAATGAGCAGTTCTTC.

V gene TRBV6-5 combines with J gene TRBJ1-2; 7 bases align to TRBD1. The CDR3 is 12 amino acids. The J segment lost 7 bases and the V segment lost 4 bases, leaving 3 bases of the junction unmatched. Germline V gene lookup returns CDR1 MNHEY and CDR2 SVGAGI. CDR3 sequence reads: CASSSQGGGYTF. For the CDR3, the DNA is TGTGCCAGCAGTTCCCAGGGGGGTGGCTACACCTTC.

A note on this clonotype: An end of the junction differs from the germline gene, which may be a read error. This chain connects TRBV7-9 to TRBJ1-4; 9 positions match TRBD1. The germline V gene has CDR1 SEHNR and CDR2 FQNEAQ (reference sequence). The CDR3 extends over 15 amino acids. The CDR3 spells CACSGLGTGPVKLFF. In nucleotides, the CDR3 is TGTGCCTGCAGCGGTCTCGGGACAGGGCCAGTCAAACTGTTTTTT.

This clonotype was observed at least ten times. The chain's CDR3 is CSAGLAGAKNIQYF. In DNA, the CDR3 is TGCAGTGCTGGACTAGCGGGGGCCAAAAACATTCAGTACTTC. V is TRBV20-1 and J is TRBJ2-4, with TRBD2 identical over 12 bases. V was clipped by 5 bases and J by 1 base; unmatched bases: 0. The CDR3 has 14 amino acids. In germline, CDR1 is DFQATT, CDR2 SNEGSKA (reference sequence).

This clonotype was seen only a few times. The rearrangement links TRBV12-3 or TRBV12-4 to TRBJ2-5; TRBD2 matches 7 bases. J lost 3 bases, V lost 7 bases, and 8 bases had no gene match. This CDR3 has 14 residues. CDR3 coding DNA: TGTGCCAGCACCTCTTGGGGGGGGGAAGAGACCCAGTACTTC. Protein product: CASTSWGGEETQYF.

CDR3 in amino acids: CSVKTGTGVYGYTF. CDR3 DNA: TGCAGCGTTAAGACCGGGACAGGGGTCTATGGCTACACCTTC. The chain is built from TRBV29-1 and TRBJ1-2; 10 bases align to TRBD1. CDR1 is SQVTM, CDR2 ANQGSEA, per germline. The length of the CDR3 is 14 residues. The ends lost 5 bases at V and 4 bases at J; junction bases unmatched: 7.

Of note for this clonotype: A much more abundant neighbour one base away suggests this may be a read error. The chain has TRBV29-1 and TRBJ2-7; possibly TRBD1 for D (6 bases). Looked up from germline, CDR1 is SQVTM and CDR2 is ANQGSEA. Trimming removed 7 bases at V and 3 bases at J, with 13 bases between. This CDR3 comprises 12 residues. This chain's CDR3 is CSAARDNYEQYF. The DNA for the CDR3 is TGCAGCGCCGCCAGGGACAACTACGAGCAGTACTTC.

In DNA form, the CDR3 reads TGTGCCATCAGTTCCTCGGGGGGACAGGGACCCTACGAGCAGTACTTC. Translated, it gives CAISSSGGQGPYEQYF. V gene TRBV10-3 combines with J gene TRBJ2-5, with 9 bases identical to TRBD1. With the DNA end fitting TRBJ2-7 better, the J assignment may be wrong. The CDR3 has 16 residues. CDR1 is ENHRY and CDR2 is SYGVKD in the germline V gene.

The rearrangement uses TRBV28 and TRBJ1-5, with unresolved D. V was pared by 2 bases and J by 0 bases, with 11 bases between. Germline-derived CDR1 and CDR2 are MDHEN and SYDVKM. The CDR3 covers 16 residues. This CDR3 reads CASSLIGVDSNQPQHF. The DNA for the CDR3 is TGTGCCAGCAGTTTAATTGGGGTAGATAGCAATCAGCCCCAGCATTTT.

The genes are TRBV10-3 and TRBJ2-1; a possible D gene is TRBD1 (6 bases). Germline CDR1 and CDR2: ENHRY and SYGVKD. CDR3 length: 14 residues. V lost 11 bases, J lost 3 bases, and 17 bases lay in between. In nucleotides, the CDR3 is TGTGCCGCCAGAGATGACAGGTTCTACAATGAGCAGTTCTTC. Its translation: CAARDDRFYNEQFF.

This clonotype is a singleton in its sample. A much larger clone sits a single nucleotide away, making a read error possible. This chain joins TRBV20-1 and TRBJ2-5, with D perhaps given as TRBD1 or TRBD2 (5 bases each). The CDR3 loop spans 13 amino acids. The germline V gene encodes CDR1 DFQATT and CDR2 SNEGSKA (reference sequence). V gave up 4 bases and J gave up 11 bases, with 20 bases separating them. The CDR3: CSAILTDYNEQYF. CDR3 in DNA: TGCAGTGCTATTTTGACAGACTACAATGAGCAGTACTTC.

This clonotype was seen at least ten times. A junction end diverges from the germline sequence, so it may reflect a read error. The chain employs TRBV5-1 and TRBJ2-7, with D uncertain. The germline CDR1 and CDR2 sequences are SGHRS and YFSETQ. The CDR3 runs to 13 residues. The CDR3 region is CASSLGGDYEQYF. CDR3 nucleotide sequence: TGTGCCAGCAGTCTGGGTGGGGACTACGAGCAGTACTTC.

Of note for this clonotype: The junction differs from germline at one of its ends, possibly a read error. This chain joins TRBV4-1 and TRBJ2-7, with D unresolved. The CDR3 consists of 16 residues. In germline, CDR1 is MGHRA, CDR2 YSYEKL. The CDR3 DNA reads as TGCTCCAGCAGCCAAGAAGCCTCAGTCTCCCCCTACGAGCAGTACTTC. The encoded protein is CSSSQEASVSPYEQYF.

The chain is built from TRBV20-1 and TRBJ2-5, with TRBD1 identical over 9 bases. The J call may be in error: the DNA end matches TRBJ2-7 better. The CDR3 is 15 residues long. The germline CDR1 and CDR2 sequences are DFQATT and SNEGSKA (reference sequence). This CDR3 reads CSARVKWGTGYEQYF. The CDR3 bases are TGCAGTGCTAGAGTGAAATGGGGGACAGGGTACGAGCAGTACTTC.

The chain links TRBV2 to TRBJ2-5; 10 positions agree with TRBD1. The DNA matches TRBJ2-1 better at its end, which makes the J call doubtful. Germline CDR1 and CDR2: SNHLY and FYNNEI. There are 13 residues in the CDR3. The CDR3 DNA reads TGTGCCAGTCTTAGACAGGGGGCTGGGACCCAGTTCTTC. This encodes CASLRQGAGTQFF.

As to this clonotype: Since a much larger clone is just one base distant, this may be a read error. The chain combines TRBV12-3 or TRBV12-4 with TRBJ2-3; D remains ambiguous. The CDR3 has 13 amino acids. Trimming left V 7 bases short and J 3 bases short, with 11 bases between. The CDR3 nucleotides read TGTGCCAGCACCACGTGGAAAACAGATACGCAGTATTTT. Its protein product is CASTTWKTDTQYF.

The chain employs TRBV2 and TRBJ1-4; D is ambiguous. With 6 bases removed from V and 6 bases from J, the gap between germline ends came to 14 bases. Germline V gene sequence: CDR1 SNHLY, CDR2 FYNNEI. This CDR3 contains 14 residues. The CDR3 bases are TGTGCCAGCAGCGAGTCCGGATCTTATGAAAAACTGTTTTTT. As protein: CASSESGSYEKLFF.

This clonotype was seen just once. One base away lies a much larger clone, so this may be a sequencing read error. The chain combines TRBV12-3 or TRBV12-4 with TRBJ2-4, with TRBD2 identical over 10 bases. J lost 3 bases, V lost 7 bases, and 6 bases had no gene match. The CDR3 is 15 residues long. The CDR3 reads CASTLLAGNKNIQYF. The DNA of the CDR3 is TGTGCCAGCACTCTACTAGCGGGGAACAAAAACATTCAGTACTTC.

J is TRBJ1-2 and V is TRBV30; D possibly corresponds to TRBD1 (5 bases). CDR3 length: 12 residues. Deletions cut 4 bases from V and 7 bases from J, with 13 bases between. Germline V gene lookup returns CDR1 GTSNPN and CDR2 SVGIG (reference sequence). CDR3: CAWTGGSLGYTF. The CDR3 DNA reads TGTGCCTGGACTGGGGGGTCCCTTGGCTACACCTTC.